This T cell receptor beta chain was captured in a study of blood T cells in healthy people across ages. Whole-study results and caveats: There were more naive CD4+ cells and higher diversity in long-lived donors than in aged donors. Measured against age, TCR beta diversity per million T cells decreased in a roughly linear manner.

On this clonotype: Its cognate antigen is unknown.

Together with a sample-barcoded 5' primer, a J-beta primer mix was included in a second PCR lasting about 6 to 11 cycles. TCRdb redid the calling of the 5' RACE reads with MiXCR, one entry per CDR3 protein. This repertoire shows more than 900,000 distinct CDR3 sequences, 25% found once; its top ten account for approximately 0.7%. The CDR3 has 14 residues. CDR1 and CDR2 (germline): SGHRS, YFSETQ. V shed 5 bases, J shed 3 bases, and the junction held 4 bases outside the gene matches. These records were also assigned to another study, of T cells of mothers and their children. That study reports: Donors were a few healthy Caucasian mothers and their six children.

The TCR comes from a girl aged 2 to 10 in good health. Material for sequencing was blood. This chain uses TRBV5-1 with TRBJ2-1, with TRBD2 identical over 8 bases. CDR3 region: CASSTGLVYNEQFF. The CDR3 DNA reads TGCGCCAGCAGTACGGGACTAGTCTACAATGAGCAGTTCTTC.